Included here is one T cell receptor beta chain sequence, with context. Using RNA transcripts, the TCR beta CDR3 regions were amplified. Amplification began with first-round RT-PCR using HTBI primers, then second-round multiplex PCR was performed. TCRdb passed the multiplex PCR reads through MiXCR, listing each CDR3 protein once. The sample carries 600,000 to 950,000 distinct CDR3 sequences, roughly 41% recorded once. The data were obtained in a study of Graves' ophthalmopathy and Graves' hyperthyroidism. Germline CDR1 reads SNHLY; CDR2 reads FYNNEI. The CDR3 is made up of 15 amino acids. V was trimmed by 5 bases and J by 4 bases, leaving 12 bases between them.

The chain is built from TRBV2 and TRBJ1-6; D remains unclear. The source material was peripheral blood. The receptor was derived from an adult man with Graves' ophthalmopathy. The CDR3 nucleotides read TGTGCCAGCAGTCGTCAGAGATTTTATAATTCACCCCTCCACTTT. It encodes CASSRQRFYNSPLHF.